These 8 T cell receptor beta chains were sequenced from one sample in a study of T cell changes during pregnancy in multiple sclerosis. Profiled with immunoSEQ multiplex PCR; TCRdb holds only in-frame clones, not every one. The repertoire includes more than 50,000 clones, 75% to 95% of them detected once, and 0.95% to 1.5% sits in the top ten. This specimen consisted of peripheral blood, obtained after pregnancy. The receptors stem from a female donor in good health, enrolled as a control in a pregnancy study.

The rearrangement links TRBV6-5 to TRBJ2-7; 10 nucleotides line up with TRBD2. The germline V gene encodes CDR1 MNHEY and CDR2 SVGAGI. The trim removed 0 bases at V and 3 bases at J, leaving 2 bases unmatched. The CDR3 consists of 15 residues. The DNA for the CDR3 is TGTGCCAGCAGTTACTCTAGACTAGCGGGCTACGAGCAGTACTTC. Its protein is CASSYSRLAGYEQYF.

This rearrangement joins TRBV6-6 to TRBJ2-7; D uncertain. From germline, CDR1 is MNHNY and CDR2 SVGAGI (reference sequence). Trimming left V 2 bases short and J 6 bases short, with 8 bases between. This CDR3 spans 12 amino acids. The DNA for the CDR3 is TGTGCCAGCAGTTACCCCCCTAGCGAGCAGTACTTC. This encodes CASSYPPSEQYF.

This clone was recorded only once. The chain employs TRBV5-8 and TRBJ2-1; 10 positions match TRBD2. The CDR3 is 15 amino acids. Germline V lookup: CDR1 SGHTS, CDR2 YDEGEE. V dropped 2 bases and J dropped 6; count of bases not matched to a gene: 5. CDR3 sequence (DNA): TGTGCCAGCAGCTTATGGAGCGGGGGGGCCAATGAGCAGTTCTTC. This encodes CASSLWSGGANEQFF.

The chain employs TRBV6-4 and TRBJ1-1; 7 bases are a match to TRBD1. The CDR3 runs 15 residues. Trimming at V came to 5 bases and at J to 2 bases, leaving 8 bases not matched to a gene. Germline CDR1 and CDR2: MRHNA and SNTAGT. CDR3 in amino acids: CASSPSDRVNTEAFF. The CDR3 coding sequence is TGTGCCAGCAGTCCGTCCGACAGGGTCAACACTGAAGCTTTCTTT.

The chain couples TRBV5-1 to TRBJ2-1; D may be TRBD2 (5 bases). V was trimmed by 2 bases and J by 7 bases, leaving 10 bases between them. The CDR3 contains 13 residues. Germline V gives CDR1 SGHRS, CDR2 YFSETQ. The CDR3 reads CASSLGLLNEQFF. As DNA, the CDR3 is TGCGCCAGCAGCTTAGGACTCCTAAATGAGCAGTTCTTC.

The chain combines TRBV6-5 with TRBJ2-3; weak D call: TRBD2 (5 bases). The CDR3 totals 12 residues. With 6 bases removed from V and 5 bases from J, the gap between germline ends came to 9 bases. The germline CDR1 and CDR2 sequences are MNHEY and SVGAGI. CDR3 in DNA: TGTGCCAGCAGCCTCGAGGGAGATACGCAGTATTTT. This translates into CASSLEGDTQYF.

The chain employs TRBV28 and TRBJ2-3, with 9 bases fitting TRBD1. This CDR3 has 16 amino acids. Looked up from germline, CDR1 is MDHEN and CDR2 is SYDVKM. The V and J ends lost 6 bases and 4 bases, in that order; junction bases with no gene match: 11. The CDR3 is CASSQTGGPEADTQYF. CDR3 sequence (DNA): TGTGCCAGCAGCCAGACAGGGGGACCGGAGGCAGATACGCAGTATTTT. The full variable domain, with the rest looked up from reference TRBV28 and TRBJ2-3, is DVKVTQSSRYLVKRTGEKVFLECVQDMDHENMFWYRQDPGLGLRLIYFSYDVKMKEKGDIPEGYSVSREKKERFSLILESASTNQTSMYLCASSQTGGPEADTQYFGPGTRLTVL.

The V gene is TRBV7-9, the J gene TRBJ1-1, with D hard to call. Germline V gene sequence: CDR1 SEHNR, CDR2 FQNEAQ (reference sequence). Trimming left V 1 base short and J 5 bases short, with 14 bases between. The CDR3 totals 15 residues. The CDR3 region is CASSLVSGVGTEAFF. CDR3 sequence (DNA): TGTGCCAGCAGCTTAGTTAGCGGGGTTGGGACTGAAGCTTTCTTT.